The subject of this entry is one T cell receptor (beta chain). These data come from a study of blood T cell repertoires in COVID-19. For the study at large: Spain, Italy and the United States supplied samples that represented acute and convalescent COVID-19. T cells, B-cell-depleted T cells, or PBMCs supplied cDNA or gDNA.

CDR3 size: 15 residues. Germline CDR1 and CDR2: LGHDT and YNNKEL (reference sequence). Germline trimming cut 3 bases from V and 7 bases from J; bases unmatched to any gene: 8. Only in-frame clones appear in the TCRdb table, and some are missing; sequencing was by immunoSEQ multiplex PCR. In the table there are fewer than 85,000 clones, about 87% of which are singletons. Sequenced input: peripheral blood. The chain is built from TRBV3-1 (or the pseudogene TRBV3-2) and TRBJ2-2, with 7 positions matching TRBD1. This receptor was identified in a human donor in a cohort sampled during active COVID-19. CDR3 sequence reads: CASSQLEGAGGELFF. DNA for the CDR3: TGTGCCAGCAGCCAGCTTGAGGGGGCCGGCGGGGAGCTGTTTTTT.